Listed below are T cell receptor beta chains from one sample, sequenced in a study of shared clonotypes between healthy human individuals. Clones were read by immunoSEQ multiplex PCR, and TCRdb kept only the in-frame ones, dropping some. This table has about 1.5 million clones, 98% appearing once. The specimen sequenced was naive CD4+ T cells sorted from blood. These receptors were taken from a man aged 25 to 40 in good health. The CDR3 runs from the conserved cysteine through the conserved F or W. The order of the fields is CDR3 length, J gene, V gene, D gene, clone size, CDR3 DNA, CDR3 protein. A D gene is named only where the DNA matches it firmly. Clone sizes are given selectively: once, few, many, or a class where the clone is expanded.

10	TRBJ2-1	TRBV5-4	NA	NA	TGTGCCAGCAGCTTGGGGATTTGGTTCTTC	CASSLGIWFF
13	TRBJ2-7	TRBV28	NA	NA	TGTGCCAGCAGTGGGGGATACTCCTACGAGCAGTACTTC	CASSGGYSYEQYF
11	TRBJ1-2	TRBV28	NA	once	TGTGCCAGCAGTTTATTGCAGGGCTACACCTTC	CASSLLQGYTF
13	TRBJ2-7	TRBV5-1	NA	NA	TGCGCCAGCAGCTTGGACAAACCCTACGAGCAGTACTTC	CASSLDKPYEQYF
13	TRBJ2-5	TRBV6-1	NA	NA	TGTGCCAGCAGCGAAGCCTACCAAGAGACCCAGTACTTC	CASSEAYQETQYF
15	TRBJ2-7	TRBV4-3	NA	NA	TGCGCCAGCAGCCAAGATGGTGGAGGCTTTACACGGCAGTACTTC	CASSQDGGGFTRQYF
16	TRBJ2-2	TRBV7-8	TRBD2	NA	TGTGCCAGCAGCACGGGACTAGCGGGATTCAACGGGGAGCTGTTTTTT	CASSTGLAGFNGELFF
15	TRBJ2-5	TRBV7-3	NA	NA	TGTGCCAGCAGCCCTAGAGGTGGAAGTGGGGAGACCCAGTACTTC	CASSPRGGSGETQYF
16	TRBJ2-7	TRBV21-1	NA	NA	TGTGCCAGCAGCAAAGCGTCGAGAGGGTCCGCGGGGGAGCAGTACTTC	CASSKASRGSAGEQYF
14	TRBJ1-1	TRBV5-1	TRBD1	NA	TGCGCCAGCAGCAGAGGACAGGGGATCACTGAAGCTTTCTTT	CASSRGQGITEAFF
15	TRBJ2-7	TRBV10-2	TRBD1	NA	TGCGCCAGCACCGTGACAGGGAAGCTAGAATACGAGCAGTACTTC	CASTVTGKLEYEQYF
16	TRBJ2-5	TRBV28	NA	NA	TGTGCCAGCAGTTCCCCTCGGAGATACTTCCAAGAGACCCAGTACTTC	CASSSPRRYFQETQYF
15	TRBJ2-7	TRBV5-1	NA	NA	TGCGCCAGCAGCTTGGCCGGGACCCATAGCTACGAGCAGTACTTC	CASSLAGTHSYEQYF
13	TRBJ2-7	TRBV18	NA	NA	TGTGCCAGCTCAGTACCCAGCTCCTACGAGCAGTACTTC	CASSVPSSYEQYF
14	TRBJ2-3	TRBV5-1	TRBD2	NA	TGCGCCAGCAGCCCCAGGACTAGCCCAGATACGCAGTATTTT	CASSPRTSPDTQYF
14	TRBJ1-5	TRBV10-2	NA	once	TGCGCCACTTCTCGACGGGATAGCAATCAGCCCCAGCATTTT	CATSRRDSNQPQHF
15	TRBJ2-3	TRBV5-6	NA	NA	TGTGCCAGCAGCTTGAGGGGAGGGGGTTCAGATACGCAGTATTTT	CASSLRGGGSDTQYF
13	TRBJ2-7	TRBV19	NA	NA	TGTGCCAGTAGTGGGAAGCCCCTCTACGAGCAGTACTTC	CASSGKPLYEQYF
17	TRBJ2-5	TRBV7-3	TRBD2	NA	TGTGCCAGCAGCTTAAAGGGGGGACTAGCGGGAAAAGAGACCCAGTACTTC	CASSLKGGLAGKETQYF
12	TRBJ2-3	TRBV18	NA	NA	TGTGCCAGCTCACCAGATTCGAATACGCAGTATTTT	CASSPDSNTQYF
13	TRBJ1-5	TRBV7-2	TRBD1	NA	TGTGCCAGCAGCTATACAGGGGTACAGCCCCAGCATTTT	CASSYTGVQPQHF
16	TRBJ2-2	TRBV18	TRBD1	NA	TGTGCCAGCTCACCACTGGGTGCGACAGGGCCCGGGGAGCTGTTTTTT	CASSPLGATGPGELFF